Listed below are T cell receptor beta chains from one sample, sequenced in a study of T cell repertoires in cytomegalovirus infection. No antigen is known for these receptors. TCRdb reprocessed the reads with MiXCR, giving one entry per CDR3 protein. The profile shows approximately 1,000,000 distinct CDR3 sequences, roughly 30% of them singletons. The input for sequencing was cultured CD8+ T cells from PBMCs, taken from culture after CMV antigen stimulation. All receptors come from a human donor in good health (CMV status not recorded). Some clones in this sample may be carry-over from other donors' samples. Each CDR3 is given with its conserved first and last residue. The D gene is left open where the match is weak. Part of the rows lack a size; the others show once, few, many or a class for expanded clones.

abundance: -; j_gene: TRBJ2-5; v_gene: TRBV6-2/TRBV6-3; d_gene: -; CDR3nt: TGTGCCAGCATTGGACACCTCCAAGAGACCCAGTACTTC; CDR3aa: CASIGHLQETQYF
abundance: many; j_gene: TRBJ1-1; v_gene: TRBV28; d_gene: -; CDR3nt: TGTGCCAGCAGTCCCCGGTTGAGTAGCAACACTGAAGCTTTCTTT; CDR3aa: CASSPRLSSNTEAFF
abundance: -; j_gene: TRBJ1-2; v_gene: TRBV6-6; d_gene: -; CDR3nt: TGTGCCAGCAGTTACTCATCAGGGCCTGAGTCTAACTATGGCTACACCTTC; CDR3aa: CASSYSSGPESNYGYTF
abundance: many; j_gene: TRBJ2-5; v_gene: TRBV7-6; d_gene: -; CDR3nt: TGTGCCAGCAGCCAGAGGGGAGGCGGTAAAGAGACCCAGTACTTC; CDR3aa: CASSQRGGGKETQYF
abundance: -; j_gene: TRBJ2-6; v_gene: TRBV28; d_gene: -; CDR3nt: TGTGCCAGCAGCCATGCAGTCTGGGCCAACGTCCTGACTTTC; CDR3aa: CASSHAVWANVLTF
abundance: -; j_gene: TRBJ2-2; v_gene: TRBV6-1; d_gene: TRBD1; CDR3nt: TGTGCCAGCAGTGCCCGCCGGGCGACAGGGTTCAGGGACGGGGAGCTGTTTTTT; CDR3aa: CASSARRATGFRDGELFF
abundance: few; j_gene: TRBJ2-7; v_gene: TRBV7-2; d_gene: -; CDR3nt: TGTGCCAGCAGCTTTCGGACAGACGAGCAGTACTTC; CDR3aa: CASSFRTDEQYF
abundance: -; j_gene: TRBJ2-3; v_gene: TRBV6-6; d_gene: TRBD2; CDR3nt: TGTGCCAGCAGTTACTCAGGGGTTTTACTAGCGGGGTTCACAGATACGCAGTATTTT; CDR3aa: CASSYSGVLLAGFTDTQYF
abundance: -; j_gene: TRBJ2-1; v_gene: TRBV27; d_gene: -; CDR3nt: TGTGCCAGCAGTCCCGCCCCCCATGAGCAGTTCTTC; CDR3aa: CASSPAPHEQFF
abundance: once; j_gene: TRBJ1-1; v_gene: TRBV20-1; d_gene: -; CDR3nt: TGCAGTGCTCGTTTACAGGGTACTGAAGCTTTCTTT; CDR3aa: CSARLQGTEAFF
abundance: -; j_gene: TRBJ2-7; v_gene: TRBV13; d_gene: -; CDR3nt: TGTGCCAGCAGCTTAGGTGGATCTGACTACGAGCAGTACTTC; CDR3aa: CASSLGGSDYEQYF
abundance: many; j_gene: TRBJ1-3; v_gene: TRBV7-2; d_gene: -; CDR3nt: TGTGCCAGCAGCTTTGTCAGCTCTGGAAACACCATATATTTT; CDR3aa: CASSFVSSGNTIYF
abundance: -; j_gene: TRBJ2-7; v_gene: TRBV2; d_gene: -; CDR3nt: TGTGCCAGCAGTGAGGGGGGGCCCTACGAGCAGTACTTC; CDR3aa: CASSEGGPYEQYF
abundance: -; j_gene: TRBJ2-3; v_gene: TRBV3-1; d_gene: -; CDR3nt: TGTGCCAGCAAAGCGGAAAGCACAGATACGCAGTATTTT; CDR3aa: CASKAESTDTQYF
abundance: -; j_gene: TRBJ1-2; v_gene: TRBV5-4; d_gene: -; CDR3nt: TGTGCCAGCACATCGTTGGGCAGGGGCTCTGGTAACTATGGCTACACCTTC; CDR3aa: CASTSLGRGSGNYGYTF
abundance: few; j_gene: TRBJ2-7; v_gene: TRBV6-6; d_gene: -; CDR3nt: TGTGCCAGCAGTTACGGCCAGCATCAGATCTTC; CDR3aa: CASSYGQHQIF
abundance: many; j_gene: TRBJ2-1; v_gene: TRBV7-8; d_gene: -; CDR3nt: TGTGCCAGCAGCGCTGCGGGGAACCCCTACAATGAGCAGTTCTTC; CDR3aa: CASSAAGNPYNEQFF
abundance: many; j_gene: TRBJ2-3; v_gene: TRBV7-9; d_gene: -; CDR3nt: TGTGCCAGCAGCTCACGTGATACGCAGTATTTT; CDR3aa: CASSSRDTQYF
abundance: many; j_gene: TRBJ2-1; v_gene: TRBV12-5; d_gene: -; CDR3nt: TGTGCTAGTGGTTTGGTACCGGGGGAGCAGTTCTTC; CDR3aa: CASGLVPGEQFF
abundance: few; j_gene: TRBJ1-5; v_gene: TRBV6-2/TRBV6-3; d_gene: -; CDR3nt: TGTGCCAGCAGCCCGACAAATAGCAATCAGCCCCAGCATTTT; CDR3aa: CASSPTNSNQPQHF
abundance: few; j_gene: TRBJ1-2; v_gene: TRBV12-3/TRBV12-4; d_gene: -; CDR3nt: TGTGCCAGCAGTTTCGTGACGGTAGATGGCTACACCTTC; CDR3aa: CASSFVTVDGYTF
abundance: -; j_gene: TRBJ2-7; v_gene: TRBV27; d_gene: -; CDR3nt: TGTGCCAGCAGTTTAAAGGACTCCGCCTACGAGCAGTACTTC; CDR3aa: CASSLKDSAYEQYF
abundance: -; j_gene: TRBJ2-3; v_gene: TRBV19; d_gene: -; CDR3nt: TGTGCCAGTAGTAGGGCGGACAGTCTATACACAGATACGCAGTATTTT; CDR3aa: CASSRADSLYTDTQYF
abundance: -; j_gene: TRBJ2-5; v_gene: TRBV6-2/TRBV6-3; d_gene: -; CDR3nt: TGTGCCAGCAGTTACAGGGGGGGGCTAGAGACCCAGTACTTC; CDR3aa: CASSYRGGLETQYF
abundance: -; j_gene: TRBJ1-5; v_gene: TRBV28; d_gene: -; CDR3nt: TGTGCCAGCAGCCACATTGCGGGGGGCGGGAGCAATCAGCCCCAGCATTTT; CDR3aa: CASSHIAGGGSNQPQHF
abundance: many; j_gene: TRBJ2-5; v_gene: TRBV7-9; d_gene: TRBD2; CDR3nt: TGTGCCAGCTCTAATGCGAATAAAGTTGCCGGGACTAGCGGCTCCCAAGAGACCCAGTACTTC; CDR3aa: CASSNANKVAGTSGSQETQYF
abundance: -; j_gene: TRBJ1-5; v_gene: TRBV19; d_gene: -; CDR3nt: TGTGCCAGTAGTACCGAGGGGCGGAACAATCAGCCCCAGCATTTT; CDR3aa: CASSTEGRNNQPQHF
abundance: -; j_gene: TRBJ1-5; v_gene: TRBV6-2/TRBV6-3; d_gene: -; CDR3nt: TGTGCCAGCAGGCCGCAGAGCCAGCCCCAGCATTTT; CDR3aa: CASRPQSQPQHF
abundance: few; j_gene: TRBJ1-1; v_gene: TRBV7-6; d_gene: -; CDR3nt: TGTGCCAGCAGCTTAGCGGCAGGAGGCCTTAAAAGTGAAGCTTTCTTT; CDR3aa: CASSLAAGGLKSEAFF
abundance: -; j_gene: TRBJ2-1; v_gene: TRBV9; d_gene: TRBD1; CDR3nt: TGTGCCAGCAGCCCGTTGACAGGGCATGAGCAGTTCTTC; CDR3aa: CASSPLTGHEQFF
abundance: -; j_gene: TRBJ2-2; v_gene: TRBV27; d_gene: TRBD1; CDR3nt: TGTGCCAGCAGTTTAGGGTCGCACAGGGGACCCACCGGGGAGCTGTTTTTT; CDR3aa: CASSLGSHRGPTGELFF
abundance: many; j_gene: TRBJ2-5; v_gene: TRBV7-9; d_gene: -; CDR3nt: TGTGCCAGCACCCCCTGGGGGCAAGAGACCCAGTACTTC; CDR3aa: CASTPWGQETQYF
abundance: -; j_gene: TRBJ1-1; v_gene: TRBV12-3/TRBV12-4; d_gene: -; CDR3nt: TGTGCCAGCAGTATCTATGGGACTGAAGCTTTCTTT; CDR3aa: CASSIYGTEAFF
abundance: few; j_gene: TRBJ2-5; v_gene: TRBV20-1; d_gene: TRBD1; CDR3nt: TGCAGTGCTAGATCCGGGACAGGGCGGCGAGAGACCCAGTACTTC; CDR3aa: CSARSGTGRRETQYF
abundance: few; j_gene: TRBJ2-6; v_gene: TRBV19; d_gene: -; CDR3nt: TGTGCCAGTAGGCCGGGACCGGGCTCTGGGGCCAACGTCCTGACTTTC; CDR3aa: CASRPGPGSGANVLTF
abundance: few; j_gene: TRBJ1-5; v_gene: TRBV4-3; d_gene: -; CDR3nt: TGCGCCAGCAGCCAATTCGAGGCTCTCGGAAATCAGCCCCAGCATTTT; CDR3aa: CASSQFEALGNQPQHF
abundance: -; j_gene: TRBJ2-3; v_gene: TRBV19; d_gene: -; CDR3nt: TGTGCCAGTAATCACGTCGATAGGAGCACAGATACGCAGTATTTT; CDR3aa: CASNHVDRSTDTQYF
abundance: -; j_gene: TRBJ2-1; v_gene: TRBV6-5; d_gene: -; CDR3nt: TGTGCCAGCAGTTACCGACTAGTGGGTTACAATGAGCAGTTCTTC; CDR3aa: CASSYRLVGYNEQFF
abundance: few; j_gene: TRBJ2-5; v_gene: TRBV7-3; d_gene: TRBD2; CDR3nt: TGTGCCAGCAGCTTAACTGACACTAGCGGGGAGACCCAGTACTTC; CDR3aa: CASSLTDTSGETQYF
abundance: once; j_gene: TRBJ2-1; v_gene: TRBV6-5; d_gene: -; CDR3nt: TGTGTCAGTTCTCCCGGGACAAGCAATGAGCAGTTCTTC; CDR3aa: CVSSPGTSNEQFF
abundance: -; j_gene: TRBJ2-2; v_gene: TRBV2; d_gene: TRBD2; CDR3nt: TGTGCCAGCAGTGAATGGGCTAGCGGGGTTAAGAACACCGGGGAGCTGTTTTTT; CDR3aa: CASSEWASGVKNTGELFF
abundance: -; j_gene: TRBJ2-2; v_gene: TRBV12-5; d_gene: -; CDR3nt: TGTGCTAGTGGTTTGGGTGAAATCGGGGAGCTGTTTTTT; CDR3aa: CASGLGEIGELFF
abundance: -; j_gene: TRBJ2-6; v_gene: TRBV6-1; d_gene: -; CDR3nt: TGTGCCAGCAGTGAATTCTTGGTAGGCCTCTCGGGGGCCAACGTCCTGACTTTC; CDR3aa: CASSEFLVGLSGANVLTF
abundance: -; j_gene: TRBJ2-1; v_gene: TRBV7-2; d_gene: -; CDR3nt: TGTGCCAGCAGCCCCCCCGACAGGATGGGGCAGTTCTTC; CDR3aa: CASSPPDRMGQFF
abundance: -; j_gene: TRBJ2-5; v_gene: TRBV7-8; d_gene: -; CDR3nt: TGTGTCAGCCAATCGGGAGAGACCCAGTACTTC; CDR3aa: CVSQSGETQYF
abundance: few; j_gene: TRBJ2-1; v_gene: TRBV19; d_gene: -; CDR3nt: TGTGCCAGCGGGGAGTACAATGAGCAGTTCTTC; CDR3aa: CASGEYNEQFF
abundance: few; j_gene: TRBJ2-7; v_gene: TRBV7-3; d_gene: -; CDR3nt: TGTGCCAGCAGCTTAAATGGTTACGAGCAGTACTTC; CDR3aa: CASSLNGYEQYF
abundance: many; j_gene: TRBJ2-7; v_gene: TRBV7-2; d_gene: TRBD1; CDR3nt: TGTGCCAGCAGCGGGACAGCGACCTACGAGCAGTACTTC; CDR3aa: CASSGTATYEQYF